These 14 T cell receptor beta chains were all obtained from the same sample, sequenced in a study of cytotoxic CD8 clonotypes in ibrutinib-treated CLL. Sequencing was performed with immunoSEQ multiplex PCR; in TCRdb, only in-frame clones are kept and a portion is missing. The sample lists about 300,000 clones; 67% were seen once. This material consisted of PBMCs, taken after 36 months of ibrutinib treatment. Every receptor here comes from a human donor with chronic lymphocytic leukemia.

The count of this clone is one. The chain carries TRBV6-1 and TRBJ1-2; D call uncertain. This CDR3 region has 15 residues. Germline CDR1 reads MNHNS; CDR2 reads SASEGT. Between the trimmed V and J ends, which lost 2 bases and 2 bases, there was a span of 12 bases. The CDR3 DNA reads TGTGCCAGCAGTGAACTCCGGGTTACGAACTATGGCTACACCTTC. Translating gives CASSELRVTNYGYTF.

The chain links TRBV27 to TRBJ1-2; D remains unclear. The ends were cut back, 6 bases at V and 3 bases at J, with 11 bases in the middle. The length of the CDR3 is 13 residues. The germline V gene has CDR1 MNHEY and CDR2 SMNVEV (reference sequence). This CDR3 reads CASSTAPDYGYTF. In nucleotides, the CDR3 is TGTGCCAGCAGCACTGCGCCAGACTATGGCTACACCTTC.

This chain connects TRBV5-1 to TRBJ2-3, with no clear D. This CDR3 region has 13 residues. Trimming cost V 4 bases and J 3 bases, with 9 bases left between them. Germline lookup yields CDR1 SGHRS and CDR2 YFSETQ. The CDR3 loop reads CASSETVTDTQYF. The CDR3 nucleotides read TGCGCCAGCAGCGAGACCGTAACAGATACGCAGTATTTT.

This clone appeared a few times. The V gene is TRBV6-5, the J gene TRBJ1-2; D is ambiguous. Germline CDR1 MNHEY, CDR2 SVGAGI. Trimming left V 4 bases short and J 7 bases short, with 13 bases between. The CDR3 has 13 residues. The CDR3 nucleotides read TGTGCCAGCAGTTGGAAGGGAGGTAGTGGCTACACCTTC. Translated, it gives CASSWKGGSGYTF.

The CDR3, as DNA: TGCGCCAGCAGCCAAGATGATAACTCGGGACAAGTCTACGAGCAGTACTTC. It yields the protein CASSQDDNSGQVYEQYF. This chain joins TRBV4-1 and TRBJ2-7; a possible D gene is TRBD1 (6 bases). The V gene's germline CDR1 is MGHRA and CDR2 YSYEKL. This CDR3 contains 17 residues. The ends were cut back, 0 bases at V and 3 bases at J, with 18 bases in the middle.

The gene calls are TRBV4-1 and TRBJ2-3; no definite D call. Per the germline V gene, CDR1 is MGHRA and CDR2 is YSYEKL. Trimming left V 4 bases short and J 1 base short, with 18 bases between. This CDR3 has 17 residues. CDR3: CASSPYAVAPRTDTQYF. The DNA for the CDR3 is TGCGCCAGCAGCCCGTACGCCGTGGCGCCCCGCACAGATACGCAGTATTTT.

The gene calls are TRBV18 and TRBJ1-3, with D unclear. The CDR3 has 15 residues. Trimming removed 6 bases from V and 0 bases from J, with 12 bases in between. Germline V gene sequence: CDR1 KGHSH, CDR2 LQKENI. The CDR3 spells CASSTREISGNTIYF. CDR3 bases: TGTGCCAGCTCCACACGGGAGATCTCTGGAAACACCATATATTTT.

This chain uses TRBV14 with TRBJ1-1; unclear D gene. Germline V lookup: CDR1 SGHDN, CDR2 FVKESK. V was trimmed by 1 base and J by 0 bases, leaving 12 bases between them. The CDR3 spans 16 residues. CDR3 bases: TGTGCCAGCAGCCAAGTACGGCCCACCATGAACACTGAAGCTTTCTTT. It specifies CASSQVRPTMNTEAFF.

This clone was seen only a few times. The chain uses TRBV7-9 and TRBJ2-5; maybe TRBD2 (5 bases). Per the germline V gene, CDR1 is SEHNR and CDR2 is FQNEAQ (reference sequence). CDR3 length: 15 amino acids. V was clipped by 4 bases and J by 5 bases, with 17 bases between them. CDR3 protein: CASSYGTGIFETQYF. The CDR3 DNA reads as TGTGCCAGCAGCTACGGAACGGGGATTTTCGAGACCCAGTACTTC.

The J gene is TRBJ2-7, the V gene TRBV5-6, with 10 nucleotides matching TRBD1. V shed 6 bases and J 5 bases; nucleotides not matched to a gene: 11. This CDR3 has 15 amino acids. The germline gives CDR1 SGHDT, CDR2 YYEEEE. This CDR3 is CASIEGGQGSDEQYF. CDR3 nucleotides: TGTGCCAGCATCGAGGGGGGACAGGGGAGCGACGAGCAGTACTTC.

V gene TRBV20-1 combines with J gene TRBJ1-1; tentative D call: TRBD1 (5 bases). Per germline, CDR1 DFQATT and CDR2 SNEGSKA (reference sequence). CDR3 length equals 11 residues. Trimming left V 2 bases short and J 7 bases short, with 8 bases between. DNA for the CDR3: TGCAGTGCTAGAAAGACAGTTGAAGCTTTCTTT. It specifies CSARKTVEAFF.

The V gene is TRBV27, the J gene TRBJ1-1, with TRBD1 identical over 10 bases. Germline V CDR1 and CDR2: MNHEY, SMNVEV (reference sequence). The trim removed 5 bases at V and 1 base at J, leaving 4 bases unmatched. This CDR3 region has 15 residues. This CDR3 reads CASSRTGGGNTEAFF. CDR3 coding DNA: TGTGCCAGCAGTAGGACAGGGGGAGGGAACACTGAAGCTTTCTTT.

The rearrangement joins TRBV5-1 to TRBJ2-3; no clear D gene. V lost 2 bases to trimming and J lost 6 bases, with 7 bases between them. The CDR3 runs to 12 residues. Germline values: CDR1 SGHRS, CDR2 YFSETQ. The CDR3 spells CASSLYPDTQYF. DNA for the CDR3: TGCGCCAGCAGCTTATATCCGGATACGCAGTATTTT.

This chain uses TRBV7-2 with TRBJ2-7, with 8 positions matching TRBD1. The germline gives CDR1 SGHTA, CDR2 FQGNSA. Unmatched junction bases numbered 5, after V lost 5 bases and J lost 2 bases. The length of the CDR3 is 14 residues. CDR3 bases: TGTGCCAGCAGCCCGTCGACAGGGGCCTACGAGCAGTACTTC. This translates into CASSPSTGAYEQYF.